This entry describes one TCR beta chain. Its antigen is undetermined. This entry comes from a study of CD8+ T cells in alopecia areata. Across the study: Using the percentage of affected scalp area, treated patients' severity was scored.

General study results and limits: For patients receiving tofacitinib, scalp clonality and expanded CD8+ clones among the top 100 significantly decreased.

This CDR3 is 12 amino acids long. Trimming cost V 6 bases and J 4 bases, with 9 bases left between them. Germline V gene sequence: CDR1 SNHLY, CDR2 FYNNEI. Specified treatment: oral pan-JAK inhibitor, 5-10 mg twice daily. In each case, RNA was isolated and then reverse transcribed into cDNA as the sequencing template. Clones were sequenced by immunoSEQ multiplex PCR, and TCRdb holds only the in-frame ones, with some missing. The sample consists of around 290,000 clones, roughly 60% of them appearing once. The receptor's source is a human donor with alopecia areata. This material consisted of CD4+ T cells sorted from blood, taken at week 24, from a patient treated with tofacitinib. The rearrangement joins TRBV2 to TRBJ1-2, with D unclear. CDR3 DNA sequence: TGTGCCAGCAGCGTCGGTGGCTATGGCTACACCTTC. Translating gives CASSVGGYGYTF. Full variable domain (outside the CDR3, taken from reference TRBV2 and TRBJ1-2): EPEVTQTPSHQVTQMGQEVILRCVPISNHLYFYWYRQILGQKVEFLVSFYNNEISEKSEIFDDQFSVERPDGSNFTLKIRSTKLEDSAMYFCASSVGGYGYTFGSGTRLTVV.